This is a list of T cell receptor beta chains from one sample in a study of cytomegalovirus exposure and HLA in healthy donors. Here immunoSEQ multiplex PCR was the method, and the copy in TCRdb shows in-frame clones only, minus some. The sample holds a few hundred thousand clones, approximately 82% seen once. Source material: PBMCs. These receptors all stem from a woman aged 60-75 years in good health and CMV-seropositive. Both conserved end residues are part of each CDR3. The D gene is left open where the match is weak. Clone size is stated in some rows and not others, as once, few, many or a class when expanded.

. 13 TRBD2 TRBJ2-1 TRBV25-1 CASSGSRHNEQFF TGTGCCAGTAGCGGGAGTCGGCACAATGAGCAGTTCTTC
. 14 . TRBJ2-2 TRBV6-1 CASSGGHPPGELFF TGTGCCAGCAGTGGGGGACACCCTCCCGGGGAGCTGTTTTTT
few 15 . TRBJ2-7 TRBV11-2 CASSLGRDWSYEQYF TGTGCCAGCAGCTTAGGCAGGGATTGGTCCTACGAGCAGTACTTC
. 15 . TRBJ2-5 TRBV13 CASSLGRGGQETQYF TGTGCCAGCAGCTTAGGGAGAGGAGGTCAAGAGACCCAGTACTTC
. 14 . TRBJ2-2 TRBV4-1 CASSLGGNTGELFF TGCGCCAGCAGCCTCGGGGGGAACACCGGGGAGCTGTTTTTT
few 14 . TRBJ2-7 TRBV27 CASSPIEGEDEQYF TGTGCCAGCAGCCCCATCGAAGGGGAAGACGAGCAGTACTTC
few 15 TRBD1 TRBJ1-1 TRBV6-5 CASSYQGQGGTEAFF TGTGCCAGCAGTTACCAGGGACAGGGAGGGACTGAAGCTTTCTTT
few 17 . TRBJ2-3 TRBV4-1 CASSQGPGGRLTDTQYF TGCGCCAGCAGCCAAGGCCCCGGGGGGCGGCTCACAGATACGCAGTATTTT
. 15 TRBD1 TRBJ1-1 TRBV5-1 CASSAEQGAGTEAFF TGCGCCAGCAGCGCGGAACAGGGGGCCGGTACTGAAGCTTTCTTT
. 14 . TRBJ2-5 TRBV5-4 CASSVPQGEETQYF TGTGCCAGCAGCGTGCCACAGGGTGAGGAGACCCAGTACTTC
. 15 . TRBJ2-5 TRBV7-9 CASSLGQGSQETQYF TGTGCCAGCAGCTTGGGACAAGGGTCGCAAGAGACCCAGTACTTC
. 15 . TRBJ2-7 TRBV5-5 CASSFYTGNSYEQYF TGTGCCAGCAGCTTTTATACAGGCAATTCCTACGAGCAGTACTTC
. 16 . TRBJ1-3 TRBV14 CASSQDGGGSGNTIYF TGTGCCAGCAGCCAAGATGGGGGAGGTAGTGGAAACACCATATATTTT
. 13 . TRBJ1-5 TRBV5-5 CASSGGGFQPQHF TGTGCCAGCAGCGGAGGTGGGTTCCAGCCCCAGCATTTT